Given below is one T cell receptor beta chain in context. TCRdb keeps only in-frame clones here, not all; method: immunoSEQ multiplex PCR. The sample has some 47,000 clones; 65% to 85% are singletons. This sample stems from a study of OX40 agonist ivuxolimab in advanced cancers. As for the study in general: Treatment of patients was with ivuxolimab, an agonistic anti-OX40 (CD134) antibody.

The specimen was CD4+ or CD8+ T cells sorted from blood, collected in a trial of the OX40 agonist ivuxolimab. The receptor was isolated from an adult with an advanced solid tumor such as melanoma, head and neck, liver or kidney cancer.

In DNA, the CDR3 is TGTGCCAGCAGCTTAGCGGTAGCCTACGAGCAGTACTTC. Translation gives CASSLAVAYEQYF. The V and J genes are TRBV7-9 and TRBJ2-7; no reliable D call. The CDR3 has 13 residues. Germline values: CDR1 SEHNR, CDR2 FQNEAQ (reference sequence). Trimming shortened V by 0 bases and J by 2 bases, and 5 bases separated the two germline ends.